The clone carrying this TCR beta chain appeared a few times. The antigen remains undetermined. The data were obtained in a study of identical twins. General observations from the study: Modelling underestimated the level of out-of-frame TCR alpha sharing observed in monozygotic twins. Sequences that were beta out-of-frame showed weaker excess twin sharing.

Among all donors, each was a healthy Caucasian. The CDR3 totals 11 residues. Deletions cut 8 bases from V and 4 bases from J, with 8 bases between. Addition of a universal primer site occurred through template switching, and cDNA carried unique molecular identifiers. TCRdb itself ran the 5' RACE reads through MiXCR, one entry per CDR3 protein. The sample consists of about 660,000 distinct CDR3 sequences, more than 6.5% of them appearing once. These data were also reused for a study on yellow fever vaccine responses in identical twins.

The chain joins TRBV12-3 or TRBV12-4 to TRBJ2-5; no clear D. This clonotype was sampled from a woman aged 18-29 years in good health. Sequencing was performed on PBMCs. In DNA, the CDR3 is TGTGCCAGCGAGAGATCAGAGACCCAGTACTTC. Translated: CASERSETQYF.